This T cell receptor beta chain comes out of a study of cytomegalovirus exposure and HLA in healthy donors. Study-level information: Unique TCRs from HLA-typed donors, 80 million to 90 million of them, were held in an early data release.

For this clone: Its antigen is currently unknown.

Amplification used 60 Vbeta primers and 13 Jbeta primers. This table comes from immunoSEQ multiplex PCR, and its TCRdb copy is limited to in-frame clones, with some not included. The sample contains about 78,000 clones, more than 65% of which appear only once. General study points: What a later analysis reportedly showed was that an Asian-associated ancestry cluster had fewer N-insertions than the roughly 670-donor mean. The study assumed roughly uniform donor sequencing depth for presence/absence analyses. Some public TCRs appeared in many individuals, while most sequences were rare.

The CDR3 loop spans 14 amino acids. Germline CDR1 and CDR2: SGHTA and FQGNSA. Trimming cost V 6 bases and J 3 bases; bases outside gene matches: 6. Specimen: PBMCs. V gene TRBV7-2 combines with J gene TRBJ2-7; 9 positions agree with TRBD1. This receptor was taken from a woman aged 35 to 49 in good health and CMV-seropositive. The CDR3 is CASRQGQGHYEQYF. In DNA, the CDR3 is TGTGCCAGCAGACAGGGACAGGGCCACTACGAGCAGTACTTC.